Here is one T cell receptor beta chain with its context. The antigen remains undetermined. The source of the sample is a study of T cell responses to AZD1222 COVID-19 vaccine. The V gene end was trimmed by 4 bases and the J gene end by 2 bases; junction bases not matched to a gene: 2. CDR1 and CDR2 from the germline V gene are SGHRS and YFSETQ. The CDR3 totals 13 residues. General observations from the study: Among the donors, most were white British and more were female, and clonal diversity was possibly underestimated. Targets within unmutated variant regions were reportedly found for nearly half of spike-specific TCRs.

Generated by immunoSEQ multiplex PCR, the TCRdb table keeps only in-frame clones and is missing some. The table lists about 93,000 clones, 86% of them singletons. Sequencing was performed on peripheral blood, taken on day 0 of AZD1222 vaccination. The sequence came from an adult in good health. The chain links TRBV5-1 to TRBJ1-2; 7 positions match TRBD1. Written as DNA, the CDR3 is TGCGCCAGCAGCAGGGACAGAAACTATGGCTACACCTTC. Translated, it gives CASSRDRNYGYTF. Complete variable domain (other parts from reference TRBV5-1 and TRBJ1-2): KAGVTQTPRYLIKTRGQQVTLSCSPISGHRSVSWYQQTPGQGLQFLFEYFSETQRNKGNFPGRFSGRQFSNSRSEMNVSTLELGDSALYLCASSRDRNYGYTFGSGTRLTVV.